Below, 5 T cell receptor beta chains from the same sample are listed, as sequenced in a study of T-cell memory formation after mild COVID-19. TCRdb reprocessed the 5' RACE reads with MiXCR, giving one entry per CDR3 protein. The table shows hundreds of thousands of distinct CDR3 sequences, with around 16% occurring only once. Sequencing was carried out using PBMCs or a T cell subset sorted from them (not recorded which). The receptors here all came from an adult woman who had mild COVID-19 (a few samples of this study predate the infection). Cell type and time point are not known.

This chain joins TRBV19 and TRBJ2-1, with D possibly TRBD2 on 5 matching bases. Trimming stripped 6 bases from V and 3 bases from J, with 15 bases between. In germline, CDR1 is LNHDA, CDR2 SQIVND (reference sequence). The length of the CDR3 is 15 residues. CDR3 sequence: CASSNGIWSYNEQFF. For the CDR3, the DNA is TGTGCCAGTAGCAACGGGATTTGGAGCTACAATGAGCAGTTCTTC.

This clonotype turned up a few times. The chain carries TRBV19 and TRBJ2-4; D might be TRBD2 (6 bases). Germline values: CDR1 LNHDA, CDR2 SQIVND (reference sequence). V lost 5 bases and J lost 7, with 15 bases in between. The CDR3 has 14 residues. In DNA, the CDR3 is TGTGCCAGTAGTTTCGCGAGCGGGTGGAACATTCAGTACTTC. It codes for CASSFASGWNIQYF.

In this sample, this clonotype turned up a few times. The rearrangement uses TRBV12-3 or TRBV12-4 and TRBJ2-1, with 7 nucleotides matching TRBD1. This CDR3 spans 16 amino acids. With 3 bases clipped from V and 9 bases from J, the junction kept 14 bases outside the gene matches. CDR3 nucleotide sequence: TGTGCCAGCAGTTTTAGCCCCGGAGTAGGGGGCGCTGAGCAGTTCTTC. This codes for CASSFSPGVGGAEQFF.

A few counts support this clonotype. This rearrangement joins TRBV7-9 to TRBJ2-7; D is possibly TRBD1 (6 bases). V gave up 4 bases and J gave up 6 bases, with 13 bases separating them. This CDR3 has 13 amino acids. Looked up from germline, CDR1 is SEHNR and CDR2 is FQNEAQ (reference sequence). CDR3 residues: CASSYTGLSEQYF. The CDR3 DNA is TGTGCCAGCAGCTACACAGGGCTGAGCGAGCAGTACTTC.

This chain uses TRBV5-1 with TRBJ1-1, with TRBD1 identical over 7 bases. In germline, CDR1 is SGHRS, CDR2 YFSETQ. The CDR3 has 15 residues. J was trimmed by 7 bases and V by 5 bases; bases with no gene match: 14. DNA for the CDR3: TGCGCCAGCAGGCAGCAATCTACAGGGGTGGGTGAAGCTTTCTTT. Translated, it gives CASRQQSTGVGEAFF.